These 6 T cell receptor beta chains were all obtained from the same sample, sequenced in a study of blood T cell repertoires in COVID-19. Here immunoSEQ multiplex PCR was the method, and the copy in TCRdb shows in-frame clones only, minus some. The sample lists about 270,000 clones, more than 75% occurring once. The sample comprised peripheral blood. These receptors originate from a woman of 80 years or more with COVID-19, enrolled during active disease.

The chain employs TRBV19 and TRBJ1-4; D gene ambiguous. The CDR3 sequence is 13 residues long. Deletions cut 6 bases from V and 4 bases from J, with 9 bases between. CDR1 is LNHDA, CDR2 SQIVND, per germline (reference sequence). The DNA of the CDR3 is TGTGCCAGTAGACCCCGGGGTAATGAAAAACTGTTTTTT. This codes for CASRPRGNEKLFF.

The V call is TRBV29-1, the J call TRBJ2-2; unclear D gene. Per the germline V gene, CDR1 is SQVTM and CDR2 is ANQGSEA. With 5 bases removed from V and 4 bases from J, the gap between germline ends came to 5 bases. The CDR3 is 11 residues long. The DNA for the CDR3 is TGCAGCGTTCGGAGCACCGGGGAGCTGTTTTTT. This encodes CSVRSTGELFF.

CDR3: CAWAFRGGMAYEQYF. The CDR3 DNA reads as TGTGCCTGGGCCTTCCGGGGGGGGATGGCGTACGAGCAGTACTTC. The chain uses TRBV30 and TRBJ2-7; 8 nucleotides agree with TRBD2. The CDR3 length is 15 residues. Germline values: CDR1 GTSNPN, CDR2 SVGIG (reference sequence). V shed 5 bases, J shed 4 bases, and the junction held 13 bases outside the gene matches.

The rearrangement links TRBV4-1 to TRBJ2-2; D is uncertain. Trimming removed 1 base from V and 7 bases from J, with 13 bases in between. The germline V gene has CDR1 MGHRA and CDR2 YSYEKL. This CDR3 contains 15 residues. DNA for the CDR3: TGCGCCAGCAGCCAAGGAGAGCTTCTAAGCGGGGAGCTGTTTTTT. It encodes CASSQGELLSGELFF.

The rearrangement joins TRBV6-2 or TRBV6-3 to TRBJ2-1; D is possibly TRBD1 (5 bases). The CDR3 has 17 amino acids. Deletions cut 6 bases from V and 3 bases from J, with 21 bases between. From germline, CDR1 is MNHEY and CDR2 SVGEGT. CDR3: CASSNLKQVSIYNEQFF. CDR3 nucleotides: TGTGCCAGCAGCAACCTCAAACAGGTATCGATCTACAATGAGCAGTTCTTC.

The rearrangement uses TRBV27 and TRBJ1-1, with D tentatively TRBD1 (5 bases). Trimming removed 1 base from V and 11 bases from J, with 11 bases in between. CDR1 is MNHEY and CDR2 is SMNVEV in the germline V gene (reference sequence). The CDR3 loop spans 12 amino acids. The CDR3 here is CASSLYQGTAFF. CDR3 nucleotides: TGTGCCAGCAGTTTATACCAGGGAACGGCTTTCTTT.